The entry that follows covers one T cell receptor beta chain sequence. Antigen unknown. The data stem from a study of T-cell reconstitution after alpha-beta-depleted transplantation in children. Overall study findings and caveats: Several hundred expanded graft clones reportedly gave rise to the alpha-beta T cells present about two months after transplant. One year post-transplant, T-cell counts and diversity were largely derived from T cells produced anew. Surviving recipient T cells and thymic progenitors underlay high day-60 TCRbeta diversity in some patients.

During its preparation, the TCRbeta library received unique molecular identifiers. From the PCR reads, TCRdb called clonotypes with MiXCR, one entry per CDR3 protein. The sample has about 600,000 distinct CDR3 sequences; more than 20% are singletons. V dropped 3 bases and J dropped 5 bases, with 13 bases sitting between them. CDR3 length: 14 amino acids. Germline-derived CDR1 and CDR2 are WSHSY and SAAADI. The chain couples TRBV10-2 to TRBJ2-5; D is undetermined. Sequenced here: PBMCs, mostly from graft donor cells, sampled 360 days after TCRalphabeta/CD19-depleted stem cell transplant. The receptor was derived from a boy younger than two who had a stem cell transplant for acute myeloid leukemia, so the T cells may come from the graft donor. The CDR3: CASSDPWRAETQYF. The CDR3 DNA sequence: TGCGCCAGCAGTGATCCCTGGCGCGCCGAGACCCAGTACTTC.